This paragraph reports one T cell receptor (delta chain). What this receptor recognizes is not known. The junction and the germline gene differ at one end; a read error may be behind it. Sequencing used an Illumina MiSeq. Via CATT, TCRdb reprocessed the public reads, and rows with identical DNA were then joined. This sample has more than 7,500 delta-chain clones in its table, and 20% to 25% of those were observed once. Approximately 4.4% of the sample belongs to the ten largest clones. Taken from the germline V gene, the CDR1 and CDR2 loops are TSWWSYY and QGS. The CDR3 starts with the cysteine, ends with the phenylalanine, and has 21 residues. Just CDR3 DNA is preserved here, 63 bases in frame from base 1. The source of the sample is a study of gamma-delta chains in newborns, infants, children (dated by TCRdb to between 2018 and 2021). Looking at the study overall: According to the title of the study, polyclonal expansion of innate gammadelta T cells immediately after birth is driven by microbial exposure. Right after human newborns were born, the researchers looked at the way microbial exposure shaped their populations of innate gammadelta T cells.

This sequence was found in a child who was a newborn, infant or young child, either healthy, febrile or measles-vaccinated (not recorded which). The receptor chain draws on TRDV1 and TRDJ4, and TRDD3 aligns with 12 junction nucleotides. The sample was blood. The CDR3 protein is CAIGDTNQQTVVLGDTRTMIF. The DNA is as follows: TGTGCTATTGGGGACACAAACCAACAAACGGTCGTACTGGGGGATACACGAACCATGATCTTT.